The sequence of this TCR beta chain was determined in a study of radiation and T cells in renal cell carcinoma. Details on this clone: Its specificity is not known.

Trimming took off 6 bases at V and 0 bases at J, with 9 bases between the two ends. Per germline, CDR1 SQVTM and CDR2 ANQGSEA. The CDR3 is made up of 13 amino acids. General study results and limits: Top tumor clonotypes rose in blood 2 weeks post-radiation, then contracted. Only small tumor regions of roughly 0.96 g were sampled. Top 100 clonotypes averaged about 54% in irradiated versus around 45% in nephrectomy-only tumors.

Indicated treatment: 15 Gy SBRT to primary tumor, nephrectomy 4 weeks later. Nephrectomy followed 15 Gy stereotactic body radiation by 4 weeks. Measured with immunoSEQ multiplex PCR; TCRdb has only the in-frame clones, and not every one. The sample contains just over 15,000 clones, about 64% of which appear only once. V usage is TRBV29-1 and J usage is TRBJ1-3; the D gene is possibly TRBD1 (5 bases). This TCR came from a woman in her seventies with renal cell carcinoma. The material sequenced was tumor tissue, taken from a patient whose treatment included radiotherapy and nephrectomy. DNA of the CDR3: TGCAGCGTCCCAGACAGCTCTGGAAACACCATATATTTT. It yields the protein CSVPDSSGNTIYF. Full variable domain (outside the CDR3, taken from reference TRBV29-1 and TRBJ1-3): SAVISQKPSRDICQRGTSLTIQCQVDSQVTMMFWYRQQPGQSLTLIATANQGSEATYESGFVIDKFPISRPNLTFSTLTVSNMSPEDSSIYLCSVPDSSGNTIYFGEGSWLTVV.